This record concerns one T cell receptor beta chain sequence. Its antigen is undetermined. Clones were read by immunoSEQ multiplex PCR, and TCRdb kept only the in-frame ones, dropping some. The table lists 250,000 to 400,000 clones, roughly 87% of them singletons, with roughly 1.2% in the top ten. The donors belonged to the approximately 120-subject validation cohort, separate from the roughly 700-subject first cohort. The entry originates in a study of cytomegalovirus exposure and HLA in healthy donors. Study-level information: The roughly 130 validation repertoires used the same platform as the 550 to 700 first-cohort repertoires (as reported by a later analysis). Study-wide findings and caveats: Rare TCR sequences predominated, though certain public TCRs were found in many donors. Associated with cytomegalovirus, according to the listing, were around 160 TCR beta chains.

The germline V and J ends were trimmed by 2 bases and 2 bases, with 10 bases remaining between them. The CDR3 consists of 15 residues. Per germline, CDR1 SGDLS and CDR2 YYNGEE. The chain carries TRBV9 and TRBJ2-2, with D possibly matching TRBD1 (5 bases). Specimen: PBMCs. This receptor was taken from a woman between 25 and 40 years old in good health and CMV-seropositive. The CDR3 sequence is CASSVLDTNTGELFF. The CDR3 region has the DNA TGTGCCAGCAGCGTCTTGGACACCAACACCGGGGAGCTGTTTTTT.